The source of this T cell receptor beta chain is a study of blood T cell repertoires in COVID-19. Data came from immunoSEQ multiplex PCR; TCRdb stores just in-frame clones and leaves some out. Found here are roughly 200,000 clones, roughly 80% of them singletons; the top ten hold around 5.9%. The CDR3 is 15 amino acids. Trimming pared 0 bases from V and 8 bases from J, leaving 16 bases between. Germline CDR1 and CDR2: MGHRA and YSYEKL. The chain employs TRBV4-1 and TRBJ1-1; D gene ambiguous. The clonotype comes from a middle-aged woman with COVID-19, enrolled during active disease. Source material: peripheral blood. The DNA of the CDR3 is TGCGCCAGCAGCCAAGAAGAACTGGGTCTCGGGGAAGCTTTCTTT. Amino acids: CASSQEELGLGEAFF.